One sample yielded the 22 T cell receptor beta chains listed below, sequenced in a study of regulatory T cells in long-lasting Graves disease (dated by TCRdb to 2020 to 2023). Library prep was done by multiplex PCR. Reads for this sample came from an Illumina HiSeq 4000. CDR3 regions were amplified by Arm-PCR with iRepertoire HTBI primers to construct TCR beta libraries. TCRdb reprocessing: public reads trimmed at Q25 with fastp, clones called with MiXCR, in-frame beta chains kept. A single entry per CDR3 protein holds the most common genes and DNA from its merged rows. This sample is represented by about 470,000 distinct CDR3 sequences; around 21% of them were singletons. 7% to 10% of the sample is held by the ten biggest clonotypes. In the paper's terms, the time point label means: persistent/refractory GD, antithyroid drugs over 5 years with positive TRAb. For both TCR sequencing and RNA sequencing, RNA was extracted from PBMCs in TRIzol.

Sequences were derived from peripheral blood mononuclear cells (PBMCs), sampled when the disease was refractory, from a patient treated with antithyroid drugs. These receptors came from a female donor with Graves disease.

This clonotype has just a few counts. The gene calls are TRBV10-1 and TRBJ1-1; D is unresolved. Between the trimmed V and J ends, which lost 0 bases and 11 bases, there was a span of 22 bases. The CDR3 sequence is 16 residues long. Germline CDR1 and CDR2: WNHNN and SYGVQD (reference sequence). CDR3 amino acids: CASSESRVYGPERAFF. CDR3 bases: TGCGCCAGCAGTGAGTCTCGAGTCTACGGACCTGAAAGGGCTTTCTTT.

The chain carries TRBV28 and TRBJ2-1; 12 nucleotides agree with TRBD2. Germline lookup yields CDR1 MDHEN and CDR2 SYDVKM. The CDR3 runs to 15 residues. V lost 2 bases, J lost 9 bases, and 5 bases stayed unmatched. CDR3 DNA sequence: TGTGCCAGCAGTTTAGGGGCTAGCGGGGGGGGTGAGCAGTTCTTC. This encodes CASSLGASGGGEQFF. Supplemented by reference TRBV28 and TRBJ2-1, the full variable domain reads DVKVTQSSRYLVKRTGEKVFLECVQDMDHENMFWYRQDPGLGLRLIYFSYDVKMKEKGDIPEGYSVSREKKERFSLILESASTNQTSMYLCASSLGASGGGEQFFGPGTRLTVL.

The chain is built from TRBV4-3 and TRBJ2-7; TRBD2 might be the D (6 bases). V was shortened by 3 bases and J by 4 bases, with 19 bases between the two germline ends. The CDR3 runs to 16 residues. Per germline, CDR1 LGHNA and CDR2 YSLEER. DNA of the CDR3: TGCGCCAGCAGCCAGCAGGGAGGTACCCTCGGATACGAGCAGTACTTC. Translated: CASSQQGGTLGYEQYF.

In its sample, this clonotype was seen many times. J is TRBJ1-1 and V is TRBV5-1; a possible D gene is TRBD1 (5 bases). The CDR3 spans 15 residues. Germline V CDR1 and CDR2: SGHRS, YFSETQ. Trimming pared 0 bases from V and 1 base from J, leaving 10 bases between. CDR3 DNA: TGCGCCAGCAGCTTGGCGGGGACCACGAACACTGAAGCTTTCTTT. It is translated as CASSLAGTTNTEAFF.

This clonotype was counted only a few times. The chain is built from TRBV19 and TRBJ1-5; the D gene is possibly TRBD1 (6 bases). Germline assignment: CDR1 LNHDA and CDR2 SQIVND (reference sequence). The CDR3 is 14 amino acids. The ends were cut back, 10 bases at V and 0 bases at J, with 13 bases in the middle. CDR3 bases: TGTGCCACCAGGGGAGGGGGTAGCAATCAGCCCCAGCATTTT. Encoded protein: CATRGGGSNQPQHF.

This clonotype has more than one count but fewer than ten. The CDR3 region is CASSRDVGEQYF. The CDR3 nucleotides read TGTGCCAGTAGTCGGGACGTGGGCGAGCAGTACTTC. The chain links TRBV19 to TRBJ2-7; D is tentatively TRBD1 or TRBD2 (5 bases each). Trimming shortened V by 5 bases and J by 6 bases, and 11 bases separated the two germline ends. Germline CDR1 is LNHDA and CDR2 is SQIVND (reference sequence). This CDR3 is built from 12 residues.

With respect to this clonotype: A junction boundary mismatches the germline segment, possibly from a read error. The gene calls are TRBV27 and TRBJ1-2; D gene uncertain. The CDR3 consists of 13 residues. The germline V gene has CDR1 MNHEY and CDR2 SMNVEV (reference sequence). CDR3 DNA: TGTGCCGGCAGTTTCTTAAAGGGTCAGGGCTACACCTTC. Translation gives CAGSFLKGQGYTF.

This clonotype was detected ten times or more. The CDR3 sequence: CASSLAGQGNTGELFF. In DNA, the CDR3 is TGCGCCAGCAGCTTGGCGGGACAGGGGAACACCGGGGAGCTGTTTTTT. The chain combines TRBV5-1 with TRBJ2-2, with 9 positions matching TRBD1. V dropped 0 bases and J dropped 1; count of bases not matched to a gene: 1. The CDR3 spans 16 residues. CDR1 SGHRS and CDR2 YFSETQ come from the germline V gene.

The rearrangement links TRBV7-9 to TRBJ1-4; D unresolved. The V end lost 5 bases, the J end lost 5 bases, and 12 bases lay between the germline ends. Looked up from germline, CDR1 is SEHNR and CDR2 is FQNEAQ (reference sequence). The CDR3 loop spans 14 amino acids. In DNA form, the CDR3 reads TGTGCCAGCAGCCTCGGTCCAGCCAATGAAAAACTGTTTTTT. Protein sequence: CASSLGPANEKLFF. The full variable domain, in which reference TRBV7-9 and TRBJ1-4 provide the parts outside the CDR3, is DTGVSQNPRHKITKRGQNVTFRCDPISEHNRLYWYRQTLGQGPEFLTYFQNEAQLEKSRLLSDRFSAERPKGSFSTLEIQRTEQGDSAMYLCASSLGPANEKLFFGSGTQLSVL.

On this clonotype itself: A read error may explain this, as a much larger clone is one base away. This chain's CDR3 is CASSSRSAGGYIQYF. The DNA of the CDR3 is TGTGCCAGCAGTTCAAGGTCAGCGGGAGGATACATTCAGTACTTC. The rearrangement joins TRBV12-3 or TRBV12-4 to TRBJ2-5; 9 positions match TRBD2. The J call may be incorrect, as the DNA end agrees better with TRBJ2-4. The CDR3 contains 15 residues.

The rearrangement links TRBV7-9 to TRBJ2-1, with D perhaps matching TRBD1 (6 bases). The germline V gene has CDR1 SEHNR and CDR2 FQNEAQ (reference sequence). Trimming removed 4 bases from V and 4 bases from J, with 14 bases in between. There are 15 residues in the CDR3. CDR3 nucleotide sequence: TGTGCCAGCAGCTCTGGGACACTAACTTACAATGAGCAGTTCTTC. It yields the protein CASSSGTLTYNEQFF.

This clonotype appeared a few times. V usage is TRBV7-9 and J usage is TRBJ1-1; no definite D call. This CDR3 spans 14 amino acids. Trimming stripped 6 bases from V and 5 bases from J, with 16 bases between. Germline V gene lookup returns CDR1 SEHNR and CDR2 FQNEAQ (reference sequence). This chain's CDR3 is CASSWREGGTEAFF. The CDR3 DNA reads TGTGCCAGCAGTTGGCGTGAGGGCGGAACTGAAGCTTTCTTT.

There are many counts of this clonotype. The chain combines TRBV2 with TRBJ2-7, with 7 bases that match TRBD2. CDR1 is SNHLY, CDR2 FYNNEI, per germline. The V segment lost 4 bases and the J segment 2 bases; nucleotides outside the gene matches: 5. The CDR3 is 14 amino acids. In DNA form, the CDR3 reads TGTGCCAGCAGTGGAGCTAGCGGACCCTACGAGCAGTACTTC. It encodes CASSGASGPYEQYF.

The chain combines TRBV6-1 with TRBJ1-2, with 11 positions matching TRBD1. The CDR3 is 15 residues long. V trimming: 7 bases; J trimming: 3 bases; junction bases outside the gene matches: 7. CDR1 MNHNS and CDR2 SASEGT come from the germline V gene. The DNA for the CDR3 is TGTGCCAGCATGGTATGGACAGGGGGCGACTATGGCTACACCTTC. Its translation: CASMVWTGGDYGYTF.

This clonotype was found many times. The chain has TRBV6-1 and TRBJ2-5; TRBD2 is a possible D gene (6 bases). The CDR3 consists of 13 residues. Germline values: CDR1 MNHNS, CDR2 SASEGT. Trimming stripped 6 bases from V and 0 bases from J, with 8 bases between. In DNA, the CDR3 is TGTGCCAGCAGGGAGGGGTACCAAGAGACCCAGTACTTC. Translated, it gives CASREGYQETQYF.

This clonotype was detected ten times or more. The chain carries TRBV28 and TRBJ1-1; D may be TRBD1 (6 bases). Germline V gene sequence: CDR1 MDHEN, CDR2 SYDVKM. This CDR3 has 15 residues. Trimming left V 7 bases short and J 1 base short, with 16 bases between. CDR3 nucleotide sequence: TGTGCCAGCACCCGCGGACAGACGGGGAACACTGAAGCTTTCTTT. Translated: CASTRGQTGNTEAFF.

This clonotype was found a few times. This chain joins TRBV7-9 and TRBJ1-1; D is unclear. CDR1 SEHNR and CDR2 FQNEAQ come from the germline V gene (reference sequence). There are 12 residues in the CDR3. The germline V and J ends were trimmed by 4 bases and 6 bases, with 9 bases remaining between them. The CDR3 DNA follows: TGTGCCAGCAGCTACAGTTTCCCTGAAGCTTTCTTT. It specifies CASSYSFPEAFF.

The chain recombines TRBV5-4 with TRBJ2-7; 11 bases agree with TRBD1. The CDR3 runs to 18 residues. V shed 5 bases, J shed 0 bases, and the junction held 13 bases outside the gene matches. Germline V gene sequence: CDR1 SGHNT, CDR2 YYREEE (reference sequence). CDR3 nucleotide sequence: TGTGCCAGCAGAACCGGGACAGGGGGATTAGGGAGCTCCTACGAGCAGTACTTC. It specifies CASRTGTGGLGSSYEQYF.

In its sample, this clonotype was seen many times. The chain joins TRBV5-1 to TRBJ2-7; D possibly matches TRBD1 or TRBD2 (5 bases each). V dropped 4 bases and J dropped 4 bases, with 21 bases sitting between them. Germline-derived CDR1 and CDR2 are SGHRS and YFSETQ. The CDR3 is 16 amino acids. The CDR3 nucleotides are TGCGCCAGCAGCCGAACGTCCGGGACGGCCGGGTACGAGCAGTACTTC. Translated, it gives CASSRTSGTAGYEQYF.

This clonotype was seen ten or more times. CDR3 protein: CASRNQGQDIYGYTF. Here the CDR3 DNA reads TGTGCCAGCAGGAACCAAGGACAGGACATCTATGGCTACACCTTC. The V call is TRBV5-5, the J call TRBJ1-2, with TRBD1 identical over 7 bases. V shed 5 bases and J 4 bases; nucleotides not matched to a gene: 11. The CDR3 covers 15 residues. Germline V lookup: CDR1 SGHKS, CDR2 YYEKEE (reference sequence).

The chain joins TRBV6-2 or TRBV6-3 to TRBJ2-3, with a tentative D call TRBD2 (6 bases). Germline V gives CDR1 MNHEY, CDR2 SVGEGT. The CDR3 has 14 residues. Trimming removed 6 bases from V and 4 bases from J, with 14 bases in between. Written as DNA, the CDR3 is TGTGCCAGCAGCTCCGGGAGACTCTCAGATACGCAGTATTTT. Its protein is CASSSGRLSDTQYF.

This clonotype has ten or more counts. The chain carries TRBV7-2 and TRBJ2-7; D is unresolved. There are 12 residues in the CDR3. Germline loops: CDR1 SGHTA, CDR2 FQGNSA. V lost 5 bases and J 6 bases, leaving 11 bases between the germline ends. DNA of the CDR3: TGTGCCAGCAGCCGGTGGAAATCCGAGCAGTACTTC. Translating it yields CASSRWKSEQYF.